This T cell receptor beta chain emerged from a study of blood T cells in healthy people across ages. Peripheral blood was drawn, about 10 milliliters per donor. This clonotype was seen a handful of times. The junction departs from germline at one end; a sequencing error may be responsible. PCR was performed a second time for about 7 to 11 cycles using a sample-barcoded 5' primer and a J-beta primer mix. TCRdb reanalysed the 5' RACE reads using MiXCR and keeps one entry per CDR3 protein. The table shows some 1.5 million distinct CDR3 sequences, with about 42% occurring only once. The germline CDR1 and CDR2 sequences are SEHNR and FQNEAQ (reference sequence). This CDR3 has 15 amino acids.

The origin of this receptor is a woman younger than 35 in good health. The rearrangement uses TRBV7-9 and TRBJ2-1, with D possibly TRBD2 on 6 matching bases. The sample comprised blood. The CDR3 DNA reads as TGTGCCAGCAGCTTACGGGGGAGCTCCTGCAATGAGCAGTTCTTC. This gives the protein CASSLRGSSCNEQFF.